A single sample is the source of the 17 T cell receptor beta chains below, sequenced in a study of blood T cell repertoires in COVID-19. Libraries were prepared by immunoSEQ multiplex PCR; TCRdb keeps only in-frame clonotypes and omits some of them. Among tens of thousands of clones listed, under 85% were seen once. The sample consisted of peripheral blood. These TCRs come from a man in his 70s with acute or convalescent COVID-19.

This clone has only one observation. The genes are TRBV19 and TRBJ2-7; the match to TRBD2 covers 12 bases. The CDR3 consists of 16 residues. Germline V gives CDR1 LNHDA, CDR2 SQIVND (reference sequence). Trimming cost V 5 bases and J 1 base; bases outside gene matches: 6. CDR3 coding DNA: TGTGCCAGTAGTCCCCTGACTAGCGGGGGATCCTACGAGCAGTACTTC. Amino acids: CASSPLTSGGSYEQYF.

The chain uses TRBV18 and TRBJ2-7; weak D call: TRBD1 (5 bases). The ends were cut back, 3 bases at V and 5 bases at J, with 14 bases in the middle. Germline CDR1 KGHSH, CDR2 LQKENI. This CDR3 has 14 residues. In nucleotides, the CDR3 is TGTGCCAGCTCACCGGCTACAGGTTTCGACGAGCAGTACGTC. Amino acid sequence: CASSPATGFDEQYV.

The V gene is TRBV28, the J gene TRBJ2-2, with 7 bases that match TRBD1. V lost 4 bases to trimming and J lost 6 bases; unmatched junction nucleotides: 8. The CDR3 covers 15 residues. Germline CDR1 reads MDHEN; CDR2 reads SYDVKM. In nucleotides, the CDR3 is TGTGCCAGCAGTTCGGACAGGTCCCTGCCCGGGGAGCTGTTTTTT. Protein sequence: CASSSDRSLPGELFF.

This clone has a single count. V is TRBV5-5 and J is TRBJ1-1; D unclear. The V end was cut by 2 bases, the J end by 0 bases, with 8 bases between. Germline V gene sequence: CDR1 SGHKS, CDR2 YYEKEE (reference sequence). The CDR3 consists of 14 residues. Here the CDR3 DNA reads TGTGCCAGCAGCTTACAGCTCATGAACACTGAAGCTTTCTTT. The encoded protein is CASSLQLMNTEAFF.

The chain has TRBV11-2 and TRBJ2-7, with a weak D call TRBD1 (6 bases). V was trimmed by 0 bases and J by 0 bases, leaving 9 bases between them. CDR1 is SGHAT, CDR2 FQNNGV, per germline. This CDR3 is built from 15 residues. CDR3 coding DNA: TGTGCCAGCAGCTTAGACAGGGGATTCTCCTACGAGCAGTACTTC. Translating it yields CASSLDRGFSYEQYF. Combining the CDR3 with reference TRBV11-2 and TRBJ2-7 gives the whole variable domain EAGVAQSPRYKIIEKRQSVAFWCNPISGHATLYWYQQILGQGPKLLIQFQNNGVVDDSQLPKDRFSAERLKGVDSTLKIQPAKLEDSAVYLCASSLDRGFSYEQYFGPGTRLTVT.

CDR3 protein: CASSYGTPYNEQFF. In DNA, the CDR3 is TGTGCCAGCAGTTACGGGACACCTTACAATGAGCAGTTCTTC. The rearrangement joins TRBV5-6 to TRBJ2-1, with D possibly TRBD1 on 6 matching bases. CDR3 length: 14 amino acids. Germline V lookup: CDR1 SGHDT, CDR2 YYEEEE. V lost 5 bases, J lost 4 bases, and 13 bases lay in between.

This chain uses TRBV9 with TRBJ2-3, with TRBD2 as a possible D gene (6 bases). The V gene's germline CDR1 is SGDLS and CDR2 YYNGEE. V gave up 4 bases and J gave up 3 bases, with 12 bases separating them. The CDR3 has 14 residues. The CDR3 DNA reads TGTGCCAGCAGCTCGGAGGGGAATACAGATACGCAGTATTTT. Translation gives CASSSEGNTDTQYF.

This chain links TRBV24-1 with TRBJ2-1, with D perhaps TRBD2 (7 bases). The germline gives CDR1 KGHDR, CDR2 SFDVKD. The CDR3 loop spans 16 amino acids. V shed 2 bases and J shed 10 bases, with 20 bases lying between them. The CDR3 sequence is CATSDSGTGGLGEQFF. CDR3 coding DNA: TGTGCCACCAGTGATTCCGGGACGGGGGGCCTCGGGGAGCAGTTCTTC.

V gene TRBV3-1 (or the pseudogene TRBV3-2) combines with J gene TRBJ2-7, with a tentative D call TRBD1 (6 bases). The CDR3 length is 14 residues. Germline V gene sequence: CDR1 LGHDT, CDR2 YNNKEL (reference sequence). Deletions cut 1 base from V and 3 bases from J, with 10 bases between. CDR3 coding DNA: TGTGCCAGCAGCCAAGTTGGCAGGGGCTACGAGCAGTACTTC. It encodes CASSQVGRGYEQYF.

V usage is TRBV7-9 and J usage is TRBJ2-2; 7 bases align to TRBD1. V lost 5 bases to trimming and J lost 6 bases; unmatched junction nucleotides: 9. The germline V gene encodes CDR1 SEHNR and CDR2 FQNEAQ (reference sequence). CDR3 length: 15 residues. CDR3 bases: TGTGCCAGCAGCCGAATAACAGGGGCGGCCGGGGAGCTGTTTTTT. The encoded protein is CASSRITGAAGELFF. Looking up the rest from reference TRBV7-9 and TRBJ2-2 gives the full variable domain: DTGVSQNPRHKITKRGQNVTFRCDPISEHNRLYWYRQTLGQGPEFLTYFQNEAQLEKSRLLSDRFSAERPKGSFSTLEIQRTEQGDSAMYLCASSRITGAAGELFFGEGSRLTVL.

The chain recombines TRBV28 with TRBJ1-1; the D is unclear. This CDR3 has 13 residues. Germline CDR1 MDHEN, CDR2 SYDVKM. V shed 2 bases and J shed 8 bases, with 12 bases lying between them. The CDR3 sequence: CASSLRAGWEAFF. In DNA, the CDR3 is TGTGCCAGCAGTTTACGCGCGGGCTGGGAAGCTTTCTTT. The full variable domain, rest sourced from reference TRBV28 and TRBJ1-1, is DVKVTQSSRYLVKRTGEKVFLECVQDMDHENMFWYRQDPGLGLRLIYFSYDVKMKEKGDIPEGYSVSREKKERFSLILESASTNQTSMYLCASSLRAGWEAFFGQGTRLTVV.

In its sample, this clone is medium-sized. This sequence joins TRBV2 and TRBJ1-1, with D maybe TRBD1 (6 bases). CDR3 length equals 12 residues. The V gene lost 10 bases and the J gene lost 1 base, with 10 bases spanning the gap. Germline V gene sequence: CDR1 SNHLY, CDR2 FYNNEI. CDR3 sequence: CAITGRNTEAFF. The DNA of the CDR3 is TGTGCCATCACAGGGAGGAACACTGAAGCTTTCTTT.

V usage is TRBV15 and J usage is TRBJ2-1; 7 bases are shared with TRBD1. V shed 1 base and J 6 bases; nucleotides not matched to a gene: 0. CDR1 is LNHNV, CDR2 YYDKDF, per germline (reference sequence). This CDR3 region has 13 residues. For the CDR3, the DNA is TGTGCCACCAGCAGAGGACAGGGCAATGAGCAGTTCTTC. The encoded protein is CATSRGQGNEQFF.

The CDR3 sequence is CASSFTSGGAKDTQYF. The CDR3 DNA sequence: TGTGCCAGCAGCTTTACTAGCGGGGGGGCCAAAGATACGCAGTATTTT. The chain couples TRBV7-3 to TRBJ2-3; 13 bases agree with TRBD2. The CDR3 loop spans 16 amino acids. The J segment lost 5 bases and the V segment lost 3 bases, leaving 5 bases of the junction unmatched. Germline V lookup: CDR1 SGHTA, CDR2 FQGTGA.

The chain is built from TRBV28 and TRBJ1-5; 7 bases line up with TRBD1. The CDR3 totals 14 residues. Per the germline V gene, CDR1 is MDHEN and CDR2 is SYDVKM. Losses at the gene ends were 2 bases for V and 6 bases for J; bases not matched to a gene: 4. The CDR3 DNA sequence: TGTGCCAGCAGTTTAATAACAGGGGCTCAGCCCCAGCATTTT. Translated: CASSLITGAQPQHF.

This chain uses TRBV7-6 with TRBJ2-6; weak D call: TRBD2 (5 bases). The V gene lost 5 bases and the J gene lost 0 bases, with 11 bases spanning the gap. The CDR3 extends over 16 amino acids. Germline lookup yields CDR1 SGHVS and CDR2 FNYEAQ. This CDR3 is CASSTVAGSGANVLTF. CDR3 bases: TGTGCCAGCAGCACAGTCGCGGGCTCTGGGGCCAACGTCCTGACTTTC.

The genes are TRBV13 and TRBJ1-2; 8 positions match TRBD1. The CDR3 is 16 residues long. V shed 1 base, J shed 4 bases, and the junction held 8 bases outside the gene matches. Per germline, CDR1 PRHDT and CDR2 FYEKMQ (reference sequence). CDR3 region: CASSLDRGQGSYGYTF. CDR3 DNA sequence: TGTGCCAGCAGCTTAGATAGAGGACAGGGCAGCTATGGCTACACCTTC. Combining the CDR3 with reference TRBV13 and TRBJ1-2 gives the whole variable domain AAGVIQSPRHLIKEKRETATLKCYPIPRHDTVYWYQQGPGQDPQFLISFYEKMQSDKGSIPDRFSAQQFSDYHSELNMSSLELGDSALYFCASSLDRGQGSYGYTFGSGTRLTVV.